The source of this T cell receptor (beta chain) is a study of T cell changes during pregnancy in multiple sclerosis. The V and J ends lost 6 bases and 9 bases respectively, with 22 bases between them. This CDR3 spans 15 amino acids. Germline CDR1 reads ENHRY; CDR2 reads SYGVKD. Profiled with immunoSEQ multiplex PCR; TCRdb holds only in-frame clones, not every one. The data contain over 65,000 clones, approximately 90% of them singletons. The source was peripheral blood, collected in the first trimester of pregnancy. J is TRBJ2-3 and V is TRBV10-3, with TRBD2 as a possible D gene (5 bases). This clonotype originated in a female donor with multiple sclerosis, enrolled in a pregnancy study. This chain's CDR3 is CAISTPRTQFHTQYF. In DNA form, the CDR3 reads TGTGCCATCAGCACACCTCGGACTCAGTTTCACACGCAGTATTTT.